The source of this TCR beta chain is a study of blood T cell repertoires in COVID-19 (dated by TCRdb to 2018 to 2021). About the study as a whole: Samples covering the acute and convalescent phases of COVID-19 were provided by collaborators in the United States, Italy and Spain. The prospective study material was composed of cDNA or gDNA derived from T cells, B-cell-depleted T cells, or PBMCs. Deeply sampled blood TCRbeta repertoires from subjects exposed to, actively infected with, or recovered from COVID-19 were included in the dataset. The repertoires were released in a freely available public database meant as a resource for research on the immune response to SARS-CoV-2. The samples were drawn from the first 160 participants of the ongoing ImmuneRACE study and from over 950 subjects provided by 6 global collaborators. A de-identified subject ID, COVID-19 status, age in years and sex were almost always included in the sample metadata. HLA class I and class II types, where available, came from metadata supplied by the sample provider rather than from assay-based typing. General study outcomes and caveats: The quantity of clinical and demographic metadata differed by source and by participant and was supplied without curation.

Comments on this clone: What this receptor recognizes is not known. Base qualities are missing; no much larger clone stands one base away.

TCRbeta CDR3 regions were amplified from genomic DNA using the immunoSEQ Assay, a bias-controlled multiplex PCR. As for how the authors treated the data: Within the assay, amplification of reference gene primers was used to estimate how many nucleated cells each sample contained. To quantify the absolute abundance of each unique TCRbeta CDR3 rearrangement, sequence reads were collapsed and filtered. Productive Simpson clonality was computed per sample as the square root of Simpson's diversity index over productive rearrangements. TCRdb retrieved this table from immuneACCESS and kept in-frame rearrangements only. Not all clones are present; in checked studies, unresolved V genes account for under half, and no reason is known for the remainder. V and J calls and clone size are copied from that table; D and trimming were computed from the DNA. The sample has approximately 350,000 clones on record, approximately 86% of them singletons. In total, the top ten clones hold about 7.6% of the sample.

One collaborating source in Seattle enrolled patients while the patients were actively infected and followed the patients over time throughout the course of disease. The collaborating institutions used their own protocols to collect whole blood in K2EDTA tubes. Collaborator samples were shipped for TCRbeta analysis as frozen whole blood, isolated PBMCs, or DNA extracted from either sample type. CDR1 SGHRS and CDR2 YFSETQ are derived from the germline V gene. Clipping removes 4 bases from V and 6 bases from J, with 9 as the unmatched junction base count. The CDR3 contains 15 residues, cysteine and phenylalanine counted. Only the CDR3 DNA stays, 45 bases, in frame from base 1.

Sequencing used peripheral blood. In this chain, TRBV5-1 is recombined with TRBJ1-5, and 8 bases in between align with TRBD1. The clonotype comes from a woman aged 55-70 years with COVID-19, enrolled during active disease. The nucleotides read TGCGCCAGCAGCCCCGGACAGGGAGGCGGTCAGCCCCAGCATTTT. It codes for CASSPGQGGGQPQHF.